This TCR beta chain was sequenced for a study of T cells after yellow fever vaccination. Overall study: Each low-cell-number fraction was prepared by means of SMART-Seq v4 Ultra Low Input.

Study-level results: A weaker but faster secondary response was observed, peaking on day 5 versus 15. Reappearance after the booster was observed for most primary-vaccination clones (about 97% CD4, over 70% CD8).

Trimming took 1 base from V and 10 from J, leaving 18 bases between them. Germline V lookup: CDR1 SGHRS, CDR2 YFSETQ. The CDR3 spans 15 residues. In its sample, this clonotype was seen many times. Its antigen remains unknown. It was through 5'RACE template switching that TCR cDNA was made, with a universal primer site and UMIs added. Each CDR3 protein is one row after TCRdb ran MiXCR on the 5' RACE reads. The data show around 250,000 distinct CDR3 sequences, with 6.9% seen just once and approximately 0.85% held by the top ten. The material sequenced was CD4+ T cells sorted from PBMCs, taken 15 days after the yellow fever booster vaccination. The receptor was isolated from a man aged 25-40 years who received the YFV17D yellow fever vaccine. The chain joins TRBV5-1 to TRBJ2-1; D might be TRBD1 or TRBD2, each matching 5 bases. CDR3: CASSLMSRGAEEQFF. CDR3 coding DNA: TGCGCCAGCAGCTTGATGTCCCGAGGGGCGGAAGAGCAGTTCTTC. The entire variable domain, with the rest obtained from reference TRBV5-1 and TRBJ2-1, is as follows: KAGVTQTPRYLIKTRGQQVTLSCSPISGHRSVSWYQQTPGQGLQFLFEYFSETQRNKGNFPGRFSGRQFSNSRSEMNVSTLELGDSALYLCASSLMSRGAEEQFFGPGTRLTVL.